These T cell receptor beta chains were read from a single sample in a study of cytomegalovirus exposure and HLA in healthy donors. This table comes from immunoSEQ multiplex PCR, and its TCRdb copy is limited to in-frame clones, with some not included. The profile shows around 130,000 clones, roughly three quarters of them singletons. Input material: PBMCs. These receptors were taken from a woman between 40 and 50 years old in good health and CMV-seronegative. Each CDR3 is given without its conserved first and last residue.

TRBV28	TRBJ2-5	ASSGYRGETQY
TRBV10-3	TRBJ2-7	AIRRGQGLMDEQY
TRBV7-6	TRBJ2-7	ASSSDAGREQY
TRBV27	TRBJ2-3	ASSFGTGGADTQY
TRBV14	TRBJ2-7	ASSPGVGPRFYEQY
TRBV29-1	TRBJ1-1	SVEIPGRWNTEAF
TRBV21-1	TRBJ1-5	ASSKAGKEGPLANQPQH
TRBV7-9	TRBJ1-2	ASSTSDRGLDGYT
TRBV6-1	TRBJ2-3	ASSERERGGPGTQY
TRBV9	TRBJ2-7	ASSVGAPSSYEQY
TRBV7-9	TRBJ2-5	ASSLGLAAETQY
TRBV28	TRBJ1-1	ASRQGASTF
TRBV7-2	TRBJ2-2	ASSFGTGGVRELF
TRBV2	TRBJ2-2	ASVRLAGDRELF
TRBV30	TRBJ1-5	AWSSRGEGGVQPQH
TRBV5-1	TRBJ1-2	ASSSDIIYGYT
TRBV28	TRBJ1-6	ASSDTGFGNSPLH
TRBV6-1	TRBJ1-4	ASGRTNEKLF
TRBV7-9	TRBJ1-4	ASSLGGVGEKLF
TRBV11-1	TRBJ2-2	ASSLKGAWDTYTGELF
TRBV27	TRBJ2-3	ASSLLYHQGDTQY
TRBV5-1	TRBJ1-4	ASSQTAGGEKLF
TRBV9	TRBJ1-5	ASSSGGLGNQPQH
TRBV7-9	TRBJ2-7	ASSQGRGGQY
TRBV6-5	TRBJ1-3	ASSTTGSSGNTIY
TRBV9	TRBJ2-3	ASSVDGSPISTDTQY
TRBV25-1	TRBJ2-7	ASSGFSGTASYEQY
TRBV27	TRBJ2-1	ASSSPGNEQF
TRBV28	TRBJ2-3	ASSFGGTDTQY
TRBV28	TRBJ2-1	ASSSLGIQQF
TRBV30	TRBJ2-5	AWSQLAGGPETQY
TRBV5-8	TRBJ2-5	ASSPPTRQETQY
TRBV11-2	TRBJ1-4	ASSLGSLAEKLF
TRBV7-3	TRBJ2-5	ASSSQGGETQY
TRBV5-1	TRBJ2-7	ASSLGLAGGSYEQY
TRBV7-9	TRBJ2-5	ASSPTGVETQY
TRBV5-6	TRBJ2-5	ASSLGLEETQY
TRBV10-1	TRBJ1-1	ASSDRGTGAEAF
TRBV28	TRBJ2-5	ASNLSGRPGETQY
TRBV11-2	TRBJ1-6	ASSADRGHPSSYNSPLH
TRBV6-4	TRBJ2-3	ASSDGRGSTDTQY